A single sample gave rise to the 21 T cell receptor beta chains below, sequenced in a study of shared clonotypes between healthy human individuals. Sequencing used immunoSEQ multiplex PCR; TCRdb keeps in-frame clones, though not all of them. The sample carries 2 million to 2.5 million clones, 85% to 95% recorded once. Sequencing was done on a sample of naive CD4+ T cells sorted from blood. Subset reported: CD45RA+ positively selected. The receptors here all came from a man aged 18 to 29 in good health.

This clone was seen once. The same CDR3 also results from other DNA sequences found in this sample. The chain is built from TRBV9 and TRBJ2-3; no reliable D call. The CDR3 contains 13 residues. Between the trimmed V and J ends, which lost 0 bases and 6 bases, there was a span of 8 bases. Per germline, CDR1 SGDLS and CDR2 YYNGEE. The CDR3, as DNA: TGTGCCAGCAGCGTAGGTCTCAGGGATACGCAGTATTTT. It specifies CASSVGLRDTQYF. Using reference TRBV9 and TRBJ2-3 for the parts outside the CDR3, the full variable domain is DSGVTQTPKHLITATGQRVTLRCSPRSGDLSVYWYQQSLDQGLQFLIQYYNGEERAKGNILERFSAQQFPDLHSELNLSSLELGDSALYFCASSVGLRDTQYFGPGTRLTVL.

This clone appeared once. The same CDR3 is also encoded by other DNA sequences in this sample. V usage is TRBV10-3 and J usage is TRBJ1-4; tentative D call: TRBD1 (5 bases). There are 15 residues in the CDR3. Germline-derived CDR1 and CDR2 are ENHRY and SYGVKD. V was shortened by 0 bases and J by 1 base, with 6 bases between the two germline ends. The CDR3 spells CAISESGGTNEKLFF. DNA of the CDR3: TGTGCCATCAGTGAGTCGGGGGGAACTAATGAAAAACTGTTTTTT.

The rearrangement joins TRBV6-5 to TRBJ2-1; D tentatively reads TRBD1 or TRBD2 (6 bases each). The ends were cut back, 4 bases at V and 5 bases at J, with 15 bases in the middle. The CDR3 covers 15 residues. Germline CDR1 MNHEY, CDR2 SVGAGI. The CDR3 DNA is TGTGCCAGCAGTTTAACAGGGACTCTTAACAATGAGCAGTTCTTC. Encoded protein: CASSLTGTLNNEQFF.

This clone was recorded only once. The rearrangement joins TRBV7-2 to TRBJ2-2; D tentatively fits TRBD1 or TRBD2 (5 bases each). The V end was cut by 1 base, the J end by 5 bases, with 11 bases between. Germline loops: CDR1 SGHTA, CDR2 FQGNSA. The CDR3 is made up of 15 amino acids. CDR3: CASSLGIWGTGELFF. The CDR3 DNA reads as TGTGCCAGCAGCTTAGGGATATGGGGGACCGGGGAGCTGTTTTTT.

The genes are TRBV28 and TRBJ2-1; 10 nucleotides line up with TRBD2. V shed 11 bases, J shed 7 bases, and the junction held 8 bases outside the gene matches. Germline V CDR1 and CDR2: MDHEN, SYDVKM. This CDR3 is built from 13 residues. Written as DNA, the CDR3 is TGTGCCGGGGCAGCGGGGGGGCGGAATGAGCAGTTCTTC. Its translation is CAGAAGGRNEQFF.

The chain recombines TRBV11-1 with TRBJ2-3; 8 bases are a match to TRBD2. The CDR3 runs to 15 residues. With 5 bases clipped from V and 2 bases from J, the junction kept 6 bases outside the gene matches. Looked up from germline, CDR1 is SGHAT and CDR2 is FQDESV (reference sequence). CDR3 loop: CASSRSGADTDTQYF. The CDR3 region has the DNA TGTGCCAGCAGCCGTAGCGGGGCCGACACAGATACGCAGTATTTT.

This chain uses TRBV5-8 with TRBJ2-6; D unresolved. Germline CDR1 and CDR2: SGHTS and YDEGEE. There are 16 residues in the CDR3. V lost 7 bases and J 0 bases, leaving 14 bases between the germline ends. The CDR3 nucleotides are TGTGCCAGCTCCCCGAGTAAGTTCTCTGGGGCCAACGTCCTGACTTTC. Translated: CASSPSKFSGANVLTF.

V and J are TRBV6-5 and TRBJ2-1; D is uncertain. V shed 7 bases and J shed 0 bases, with 4 bases lying between them. Germline assignment: CDR1 MNHEY and CDR2 SVGAGI. CDR3 size: 12 residues. The CDR3 loop is CASIGSYNEQFF. The CDR3 DNA reads TGTGCCAGCATAGGCTCCTACAATGAGCAGTTCTTC.

The J gene is TRBJ2-7, the V gene TRBV4-3; no clear D. Trimming cost V 1 base and J 6 bases, with 10 bases left between them. The CDR3 contains 13 residues. The germline V gene encodes CDR1 LGHNA and CDR2 YSLEER. The CDR3 spells CASSQAAFGEQYF. The CDR3 coding sequence is TGCGCCAGCAGCCAAGCGGCGTTCGGCGAGCAGTACTTC.

The sample holds many counts of this clone. This chain connects TRBV4-3 to TRBJ1-1; 7 nucleotides match TRBD1. The CDR3 has 15 amino acids. The germline V gene encodes CDR1 LGHNA and CDR2 YSLEER. The ends lost 3 bases at V and 5 bases at J; junction bases unmatched: 9. CDR3 nucleotide sequence: TGCGCCAGCAGCCATGACAGGGTCATGGGTACTGAAGCTTTCTTT. It specifies CASSHDRVMGTEAFF.

The J gene is TRBJ2-1, the V gene TRBV29-1; D ambiguous. V was trimmed by 4 bases and J by 0 bases, leaving 10 bases between them. The CDR3 loop spans 14 amino acids. Germline loops: CDR1 SQVTM, CDR2 ANQGSEA. The CDR3 nucleotides read TGCAGCGTTGGATCAAGAACCTCCTACAATGAGCAGTTCTTC. Translated, it gives CSVGSRTSYNEQFF.

The chain is built from TRBV5-1 and TRBJ2-1, with D perhaps TRBD1 (6 bases). CDR3 length: 15 amino acids. Germline V CDR1 and CDR2: SGHRS, YFSETQ. V was shortened by 5 bases and J by 0 bases, with 12 bases between the two germline ends. The CDR3 sequence: CASRTTGLSYNEQFF. CDR3 nucleotide sequence: TGCGCCAGCAGGACCACAGGGCTCTCCTACAATGAGCAGTTCTTC.

The rearrangement links TRBV9 to TRBJ2-7, with TRBD1 as a possible D gene (6 bases). Germline-derived CDR1 and CDR2 are SGDLS and YYNGEE. V was clipped by 0 bases and J by 2 bases, with 15 bases between them. The CDR3 is 16 amino acids. The CDR3 loop reads CASSVGGLQGAYEQYF. The CDR3 nucleotides read TGTGCCAGCAGCGTAGGGGGGTTACAGGGAGCCTACGAGCAGTACTTC.

This clone was found once. The chain is built from TRBV5-1 and TRBJ2-3; D could derive from TRBD1 or TRBD2 (5 bases each). The V end lost 2 bases, the J end lost 1 base, and 14 bases lay between the germline ends. This CDR3 spans 16 amino acids. Per germline, CDR1 SGHRS and CDR2 YFSETQ. Here the CDR3 DNA reads TGCGCCAGCAGCTTCGCCAGGGACCCCCGCACAGATACGCAGTATTTT. Amino acid sequence: CASSFARDPRTDTQYF.

The chain couples TRBV2 to TRBJ1-4; possible D gene TRBD1, 6 bases. V was trimmed by 6 bases and J by 0 bases, leaving 11 bases between them. The CDR3 consists of 15 residues. Per the germline V gene, CDR1 is SNHLY and CDR2 is FYNNEI. DNA of the CDR3: TGTGCCAGCAGCCAGGACAGCGCAACTAATGAAAAACTGTTTTTT. Encoded protein: CASSQDSATNEKLFF. Full variable domain (outside the CDR3, taken from reference TRBV2 and TRBJ1-4): EPEVTQTPSHQVTQMGQEVILRCVPISNHLYFYWYRQILGQKVEFLVSFYNNEISEKSEIFDDQFSVERPDGSNFTLKIRSTKLEDSAMYFCASSQDSATNEKLFFGSGTQLSVL.

This chain joins TRBV7-8 and TRBJ1-5; D is undetermined. The germline CDR1 and CDR2 sequences are SGHVS and FQNEAQ. Deletions cut 5 bases from V and 2 bases from J, with 7 bases between. The CDR3 covers 13 residues. CDR3 residues: CASSPAGNQPQHF. In nucleotides, the CDR3 is TGTGCCAGCAGCCCGGCGGGCAATCAGCCCCAGCATTTT.

The chain joins TRBV10-2 to TRBJ2-2, with 7 bases that match TRBD1. J lost 4 bases, V lost 3 bases, and 8 bases had no gene match. The length of the CDR3 is 16 residues. Germline loops: CDR1 WSHSY, CDR2 SAAADI. CDR3 region: CASSDPGGDGTGELFF. CDR3 bases: TGCGCCAGCAGTGACCCAGGGGGAGATGGCACCGGGGAGCTGTTTTTT.

A word on this clone: The sample carries other DNA sequences with the same CDR3. The genes are TRBV18 and TRBJ1-1; no definite D call. The CDR3 extends over 13 amino acids. Germline CDR1 KGHSH, CDR2 LQKENI. Trimming removed 3 bases from V and 1 base from J, with 6 bases in between. The CDR3 protein is CASSPGRNTEAFF. The CDR3 DNA follows: TGTGCCAGCTCACCTGGCAGGAACACTGAAGCTTTCTTT.

Notes on this clone: This CDR3 is also generated by other DNA sequences in the sample. The CDR3 here is CASSSKDTQYF. The CDR3 bases are TGCGCCAGCAGCTCGAAGGATACGCAGTATTTT. The chain has TRBV5-1 and TRBJ2-3; the D is unclear. Germline values: CDR1 SGHRS, CDR2 YFSETQ. Trimming pared 3 bases from V and 6 bases from J, leaving 5 bases between. The CDR3 spans 11 residues.

The chain employs TRBV23-1 and TRBJ1-2, with D uncertain. TRBV23-1 is filed as an ORF, its function uncertain. V shed 7 bases and J shed 3 bases, with 15 bases lying between them. This CDR3 contains 14 residues. CDR3 bases: TGCGCCAGCACACCCGCGGAGACTTACTATGGCTACACCTTC. Translation gives CASTPAETYYGYTF.

The chain joins TRBV10-3 to TRBJ1-5; 7 positions match TRBD1. Germline V gene data show CDR1 as ENHRY and CDR2 as SYGVKD. V gave up 3 bases and J gave up 2 bases; unmatched junction bases: 4. This CDR3 has 15 residues. The CDR3 DNA is TGTGCCATCAGTGAAAGGGGGCAGGGCAATCAGCCCCAGCATTTT. Amino acid sequence: CAISERGQGNQPQHF.